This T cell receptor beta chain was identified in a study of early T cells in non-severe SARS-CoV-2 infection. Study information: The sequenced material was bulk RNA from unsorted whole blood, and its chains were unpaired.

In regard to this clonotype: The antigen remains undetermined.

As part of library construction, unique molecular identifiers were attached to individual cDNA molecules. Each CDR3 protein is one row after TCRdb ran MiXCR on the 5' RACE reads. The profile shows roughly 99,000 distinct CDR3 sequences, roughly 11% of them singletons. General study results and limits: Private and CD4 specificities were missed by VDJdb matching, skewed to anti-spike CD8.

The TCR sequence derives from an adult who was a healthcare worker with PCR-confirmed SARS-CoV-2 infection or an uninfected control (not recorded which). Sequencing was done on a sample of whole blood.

In DNA, the CDR3 is TGTGCCAGCAGCCCCGGGACTAGCGGGTATTACAATGAGCAGTTCTTC. Residues: CASSPGTSGYYNEQFF. The chain joins TRBV14 to TRBJ2-1, with 12 positions matching TRBD2. Trimming took 4 bases from V and 4 from J; bases not matched to a gene: 5. This CDR3 has 16 amino acids. Germline V CDR1 and CDR2: SGHDN, FVKESK.